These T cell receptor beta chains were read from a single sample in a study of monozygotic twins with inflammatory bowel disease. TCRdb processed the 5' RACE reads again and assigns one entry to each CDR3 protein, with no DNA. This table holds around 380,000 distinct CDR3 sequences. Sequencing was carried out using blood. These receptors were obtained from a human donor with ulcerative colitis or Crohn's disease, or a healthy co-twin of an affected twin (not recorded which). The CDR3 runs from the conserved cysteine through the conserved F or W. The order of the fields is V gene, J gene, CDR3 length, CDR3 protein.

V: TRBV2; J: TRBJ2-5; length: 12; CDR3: CASRGDGETQYF
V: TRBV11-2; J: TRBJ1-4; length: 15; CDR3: CASSLGTGTSEKLFF
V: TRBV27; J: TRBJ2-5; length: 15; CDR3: CASSLVMSMGETQYF
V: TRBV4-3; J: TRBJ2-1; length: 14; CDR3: CASSLGLDNNEQFF
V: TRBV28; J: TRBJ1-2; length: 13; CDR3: CASSQTRYRGYTF
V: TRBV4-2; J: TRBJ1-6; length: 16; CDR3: CASSQDQGLSNSPLHF
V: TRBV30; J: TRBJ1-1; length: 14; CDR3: CAWSGVYVNTEAFF
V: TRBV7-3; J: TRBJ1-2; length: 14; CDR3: CASSPAGGRGGYTF
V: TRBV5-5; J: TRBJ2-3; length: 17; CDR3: CASSLAVAGGYTDTQYF
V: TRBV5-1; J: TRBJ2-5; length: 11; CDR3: CASSWGETQYF
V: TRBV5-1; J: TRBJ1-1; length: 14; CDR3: CASSASPQDTEAFF
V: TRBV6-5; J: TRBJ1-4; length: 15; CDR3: CASSYVGQFNEKLFF
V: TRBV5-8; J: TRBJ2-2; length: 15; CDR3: CASSLMRPNTGELFF
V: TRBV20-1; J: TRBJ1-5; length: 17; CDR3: CSASVGQSQGFTQPQHF
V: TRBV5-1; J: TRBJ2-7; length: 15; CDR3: CASSLAGGSAYEQYF
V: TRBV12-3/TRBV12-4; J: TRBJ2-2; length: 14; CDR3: CASLAGVNTGELFF
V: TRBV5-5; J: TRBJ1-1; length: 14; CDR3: CASSRGTVGTEAFF
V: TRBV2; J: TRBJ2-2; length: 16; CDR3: CASRQIGQGDTGELFF
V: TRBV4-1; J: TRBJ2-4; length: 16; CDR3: CASSQGSALSKNIQYF
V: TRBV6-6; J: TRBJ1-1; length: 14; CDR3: CASTPPRGNTEAFF
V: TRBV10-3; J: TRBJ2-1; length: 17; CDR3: CAISGSSGESSYNEQFF
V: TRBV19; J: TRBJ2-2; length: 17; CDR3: CASSTKGILTMDGELFF
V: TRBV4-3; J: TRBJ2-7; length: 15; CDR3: CASSPEGSLAGEQYF
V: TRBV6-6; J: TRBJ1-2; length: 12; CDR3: CASSYAGLGYTF
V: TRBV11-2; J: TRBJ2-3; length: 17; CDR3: CASSLERGAGLADTQYF
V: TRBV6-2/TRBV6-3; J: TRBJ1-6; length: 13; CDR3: CATEGRTNSPLHF
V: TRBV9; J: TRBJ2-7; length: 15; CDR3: CASSVDPQGAGEQYF
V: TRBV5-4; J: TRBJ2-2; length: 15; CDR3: CASSTPGIFGGELFF
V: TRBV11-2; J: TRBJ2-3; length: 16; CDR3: CASSSRQGRGADTQYF
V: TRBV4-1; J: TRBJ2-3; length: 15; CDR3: CASSQDPSITDTQYF
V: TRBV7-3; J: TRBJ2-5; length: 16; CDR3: CASSLRGTVDQETQYF
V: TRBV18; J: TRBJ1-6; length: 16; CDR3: CASSPGIVTYNSPLHF
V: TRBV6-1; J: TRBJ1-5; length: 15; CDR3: CASRPGTGDGQPQHF
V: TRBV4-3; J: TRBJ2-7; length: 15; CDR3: CASSHAGQGVYEQYF
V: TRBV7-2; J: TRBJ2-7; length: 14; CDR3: CASSIRDYSYEQYF
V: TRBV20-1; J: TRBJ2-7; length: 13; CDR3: CSAVVGLAYEQYF
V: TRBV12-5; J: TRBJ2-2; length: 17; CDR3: CASGSPTSGANTGELFF
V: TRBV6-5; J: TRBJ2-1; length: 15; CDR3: CASSYSRDSYNEQFF
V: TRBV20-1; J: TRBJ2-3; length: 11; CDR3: CSARDNPIQYF
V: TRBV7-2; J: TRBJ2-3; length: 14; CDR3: CASSLSFTTDTQYF
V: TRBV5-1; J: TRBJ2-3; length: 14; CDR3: CASSLDGVTDTQYF
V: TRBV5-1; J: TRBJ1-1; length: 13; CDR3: CASSLAGMTEAFF
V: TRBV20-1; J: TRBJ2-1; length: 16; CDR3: CSARVPSGGARNEQFF
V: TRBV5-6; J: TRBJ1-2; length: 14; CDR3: CASSPSIGRDGYTF
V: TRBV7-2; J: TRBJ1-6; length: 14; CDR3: CASSSARGKSPLHF
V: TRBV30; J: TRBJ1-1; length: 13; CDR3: CAWSVVKNTEAFF
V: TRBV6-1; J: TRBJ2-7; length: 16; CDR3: CASSESNRGQTYEQYF
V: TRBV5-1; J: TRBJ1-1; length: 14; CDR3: CASSLVGTVDEAFF